The present T cell receptor beta chain was sequenced within a study of shared clonotypes between healthy human individuals. Trimming removed 0 bases from V and 5 bases from J, with 13 bases in between. The germline V gene has CDR1 MNHNS and CDR2 SASEGT. This CDR3 comprises 16 residues. Donors, healthy HIV-negative adults, lacked recent acute infections or vaccinations. Assay: immunoSEQ multiplex PCR; the TCRdb copy retains only in-frame clones and omits some. The table has over a million clones, approximately 97% seen once. The receptor comes from a man aged 30 to 45 in good health. The rearrangement links TRBV6-1 to TRBJ1-4; possibly TRBD1 for D (6 bases). The sequenced sample consisted of naive CD4+ T cells sorted from blood. The subset: CD45RA+ positively selected. The CDR3 coding sequence is TGTGCCAGCAGTGAAGCGCAGGGGCTAGTAAATGAAAAACTGTTTTTT. Protein: CASSEAQGLVNEKLFF.